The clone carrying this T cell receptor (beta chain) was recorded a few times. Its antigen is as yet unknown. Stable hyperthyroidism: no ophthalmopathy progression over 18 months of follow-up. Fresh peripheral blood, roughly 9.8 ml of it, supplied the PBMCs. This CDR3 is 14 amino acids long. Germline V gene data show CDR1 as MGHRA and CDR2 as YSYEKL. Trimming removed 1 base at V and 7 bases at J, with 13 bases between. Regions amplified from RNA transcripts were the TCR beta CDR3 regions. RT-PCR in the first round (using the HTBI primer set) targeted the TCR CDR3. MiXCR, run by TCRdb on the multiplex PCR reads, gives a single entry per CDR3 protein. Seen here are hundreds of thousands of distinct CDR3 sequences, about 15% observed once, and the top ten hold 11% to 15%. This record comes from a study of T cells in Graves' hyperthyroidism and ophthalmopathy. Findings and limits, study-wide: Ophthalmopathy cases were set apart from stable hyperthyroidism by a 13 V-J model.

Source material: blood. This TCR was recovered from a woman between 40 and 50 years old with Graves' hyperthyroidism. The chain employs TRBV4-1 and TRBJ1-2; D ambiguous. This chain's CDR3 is CASSQGGGFSGYTF. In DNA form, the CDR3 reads TGCGCCAGCAGCCAAGGGGGAGGGTTTAGTGGCTACACCTTC.